This TCR beta chain was obtained from a study of cytomegalovirus exposure and HLA in healthy donors. About the study: Inside one of the first data releases sat about 85 million unique TCRs taken from HLA-typed donors.

The V gene end was trimmed by 7 bases and the J gene end by 5 bases; junction bases not matched to a gene: 10. This CDR3 comprises 14 residues. The germline V gene has CDR1 MNHNS and CDR2 SASEGT. Primers included in the PCR were 60 Vbeta and 13 Jbeta primers. Sequencing was performed with immunoSEQ multiplex PCR; in TCRdb, only in-frame clones are kept and a portion is missing. This table has approximately 170,000 clones, roughly 80% appearing once. General study findings and limits: Whilst most TCR sequences proved rare, a subset of public TCRs occurred across many donors. The authors listed 180 or so TCR beta chains as cytomegalovirus-associated.

Donors likely had unrecorded immune exposures despite being nominally healthy when sampled. Concerning this clone: Its antigen is as yet unknown.

Sequenced: PBMCs. The rearrangement links TRBV6-1 to TRBJ1-1; TRBD1 matches 7 bases. The receptor comes from a man aged 45 to 65 in good health and CMV-seropositive. CDR3 sequence reads: CASTREARGTEAFF. The CDR3 nucleotides read TGTGCCAGCACCCGAGAGGCCAGGGGGACTGAAGCTTTCTTT.